Listed below are T cell receptor beta chains from one sample, sequenced in a study of shared clonotypes between healthy human individuals. Sequencing used immunoSEQ multiplex PCR; TCRdb keeps in-frame clones, though not all of them. The sample lists a few million clones, 92% occurring once. The sample was naive CD4+ T cells from PBMCs. These receptors were taken from a man younger than 35 in good health. Some clones in this sample may be carry-over from other donors' samples. The CDR3 runs from the conserved cysteine through the conserved F or W. A D gene is named only where the DNA matches it firmly. Rows give clone size only sometimes, using once, few, many, or a class for an expanded clone.

V gene	clone size	D gene	J gene	CDR3 protein	CDR3 DNA
TRBV4-1	-	TRBD1	TRBJ2-7	CASSQEGLGQGYEQYF	TGCGCCAGCAGCCAAGAAGGATTGGGACAGGGCTACGAGCAGTACTTC
TRBV28	few	-	TRBJ2-1	CASSPGTHNEQFF	TGTGCCAGCAGTCCGGGGACTCACAATGAGCAGTTCTTC
TRBV5-1	-	-	TRBJ2-1	CASSQSYNEQFF	TGCGCCAGCAGTCAGTCGTACAATGAGCAGTTCTTC
TRBV6-1	-	-	TRBJ2-3	CASSEAVGLRTDTQYF	TGTGCCAGCAGTGAAGCGGTGGGTCTACGCACAGATACGCAGTATTTT
TRBV5-4	-	-	TRBJ2-1	CASSLRRETLTNEQFF	TGTGCCAGCAGCTTGAGGCGAGAGACCCTAACGAATGAGCAGTTCTTC
TRBV11-2	-	TRBD2	TRBJ2-7	CASSFQGAGTSGYEQYF	TGTGCCAGCAGCTTTCAAGGGGCCGGGACTAGCGGCTACGAGCAGTACTTC
TRBV28	-	TRBD2	TRBJ2-1	CASSSNPPGLSYNEQFF	TGTGCCAGCAGTTCTAACCCACCGGGACTAAGCTACAATGAGCAGTTCTTC
TRBV18	-	TRBD1	TRBJ1-1	CASSPAGTENTEAFF	TGTGCCAGCTCACCGGCCGGGACAGAGAACACTGAAGCTTTCTTT
TRBV11-2	-	TRBD2	TRBJ2-5	CASSLDKRASGLRETQYF	TGTGCCAGCAGCTTAGATAAGAGGGCTAGCGGGCTCCGTGAGACCCAGTACTTC
TRBV18	-	-	TRBJ2-7	CASSPPSRSYEQYF	TGTGCCAGCTCACCACCTAGCCGATCCTACGAGCAGTACTTC
TRBV28	-	TRBD2	TRBJ2-6	CAGSSGSLTGANVLTF	TGTGCCGGCTCTAGCGGGAGCTTAACTGGGGCCAACGTCCTGACTTTC
TRBV7-9	-	-	TRBJ1-1	CASSYALNRNTEAFF	TGTGCCAGCAGCTACGCTCTGAACAGGAACACTGAAGCTTTCTTT
TRBV4-2	-	TRBD1	TRBJ1-5	CASSLTGGEWQPQHF	TGTGCCAGCAGCCTAACAGGGGGCGAGTGGCAGCCCCAGCATTTT
TRBV11-2	once	TRBD2	TRBJ2-7	CASSSLGTSVSYEQYF	TGTGCCAGCAGCTCATTAGGGACTAGCGTTTCCTACGAGCAGTACTTC
TRBV5-1	-	-	TRBJ2-3	CASSLDLGRRDTQYF	TGCGCCAGCAGCTTGGACCTCGGTCGGAGAGATACGCAGTATTTT
TRBV6-8	-	TRBD2	TRBJ2-3	CASSYPSGSTDTQYF	TGTGCCAGCAGTTACCCTAGCGGTAGCACAGATACGCAGTATTTT